The 20 T cell receptor beta chains reported below all come from one sample, sequenced in a study of T cells in localized non-small cell lung cancer. TCRdb keeps only in-frame clones here, not all; method: immunoSEQ multiplex PCR. The repertoire includes around 92,000 clones, roughly 93% of them detected once, and over 4% sits in the top ten. Sample: PBMCs, taken before any cancer treatment. The source of these receptors is a woman between 35 and 75 years old with stage II squamous cell lung carcinoma.

This chain uses TRBV30 with TRBJ1-1, with D unresolved. The V end was cut by 3 bases, the J end by 5 bases, with 10 bases between. Germline-derived CDR1 and CDR2 are GTSNPN and SVGIG (reference sequence). This CDR3 contains 12 residues. DNA of the CDR3: TGTGCCTGGAGGATTGGGGATACTGAAGCTTTCTTT. It yields the protein CAWRIGDTEAFF.

This chain links TRBV7-8 with TRBJ1-5; possibly TRBD1 for D (6 bases). CDR3 length equals 18 residues. The V end was cut by 5 bases, the J end by 0 bases, with 20 bases between. From germline, CDR1 is SGHVS and CDR2 FQNEAQ. CDR3 amino acids: CASSPVQGGGHSNQPQHF. The CDR3 DNA sequence: TGTGCCAGCAGCCCGGTACAGGGAGGAGGTCATAGCAATCAGCCCCAGCATTTT.

There are a few counts of this clone. This chain connects TRBV5-4 to TRBJ1-2, with D possibly being TRBD1 (5 bases). Germline lookup yields CDR1 SGHNT and CDR2 YYREEE (reference sequence). Trimming stripped 0 bases from V and 5 bases from J, with 14 bases between. This CDR3 contains 15 residues. CDR3 coding DNA: TGTGCCAGCAGCTTGGTACGGGGCGGGGATTATGGCTACACCTTC. Its protein is CASSLVRGGDYGYTF.

The genes are TRBV28 and TRBJ2-7; 9 nucleotides line up with TRBD1. Unmatched junction bases numbered 2, after V lost 5 bases and J lost 0 bases. Per germline, CDR1 MDHEN and CDR2 SYDVKM. The CDR3 sequence is 14 residues long. CDR3 region: CASSPQGASYEQYF. The CDR3 DNA sequence: TGTGCCAGCAGTCCACAGGGGGCCTCCTACGAGCAGTACTTC.

The CDR3 is CAIAGNTEAFF. DNA for the CDR3: TGTGCCATCGCGGGGAACACTGAAGCTTTCTTT. The rearrangement links TRBV7-9 to TRBJ1-1; D unresolved. The V end was cut by 10 bases, the J end by 1 base, with 7 bases between. Germline lookup yields CDR1 SEHNR and CDR2 FQNEAQ (reference sequence). The CDR3 runs to 11 residues.

V is TRBV28 and J is TRBJ1-4, with D perhaps TRBD1 (5 bases). V was pared by 9 bases and J by 8 bases, with 19 bases between. CDR1 MDHEN and CDR2 SYDVKM come from the germline V gene. CDR3 length: 14 amino acids. The DNA of the CDR3 is TGTGCCAGTTCCCCGGGACTCGGGTGGGAAAAACTGTTTTTT. Amino acids: CASSPGLGWEKLFF.

The V gene is TRBV7-9, the J gene TRBJ1-1, with D possibly being TRBD1 (5 bases). With 7 bases removed from V and 3 bases from J, the gap between germline ends came to 9 bases. The CDR3 is made up of 12 amino acids. Germline V CDR1 and CDR2: SEHNR, FQNEAQ (reference sequence). In DNA form, the CDR3 reads TGTGCCAGCACCCAGGGAGACACTGAAGCTTTCTTT. The encoded protein is CASTQGDTEAFF.

The rearrangement joins TRBV10-3 to TRBJ2-1; D remains unclear. CDR1 is ENHRY, CDR2 SYGVKD, per germline. V was cut by 4 bases and J by 5 bases, with 9 bases left in between. This CDR3 region has 13 residues. CDR3 sequence (DNA): TGTGCCATCAGTGCCGGGTGGGACAATGAGCAGTTCTTC. Translating gives CAISAGWDNEQFF.

This clone has a single count. This chain uses TRBV5-1 with TRBJ2-3, with 8 positions matching TRBD1. Germline V gives CDR1 SGHRS, CDR2 YFSETQ. This CDR3 contains 16 residues. With 3 bases clipped from V and 1 base from J, the junction kept 7 bases outside the gene matches. CDR3: CASSSNPGQGTDTQYF. The DNA for the CDR3 is TGCGCCAGCAGCTCTAATCCGGGACAGGGCACAGATACGCAGTATTTT.

The CDR3 spells CASINQGRSTEAFF. The CDR3 DNA reads as TGTGCCAGCATTAACCAGGGAAGGAGCACTGAAGCTTTCTTT. The chain employs TRBV11-2 and TRBJ1-1, with D possibly TRBD1 on 5 matching bases. The germline CDR1 and CDR2 sequences are SGHAT and FQNNGV. Trimming removed 7 bases at V and 4 bases at J, with 16 bases between. The CDR3 runs 14 residues.

The chain has TRBV6-1 and TRBJ1-1; 8 bases line up with TRBD1. Germline V lookup: CDR1 MNHNS, CDR2 SASEGT. The CDR3 consists of 13 residues. Germline trimming cut 2 bases from V and 12 bases from J; bases unmatched to any gene: 8. The CDR3 sequence is CASSERRTGFTFF. DNA of the CDR3: TGTGCCAGCAGTGAAAGGCGGACAGGGTTTACTTTCTTT.

This rearrangement joins TRBV2 to TRBJ2-3; D remains ambiguous. The CDR3 consists of 11 residues. Per germline, CDR1 SNHLY and CDR2 FYNNEI. V lost 7 bases and J 2 bases, leaving 4 bases between the germline ends. Here the CDR3 reads CASKITDTQYF. The CDR3 DNA follows: TGTGCCAGCAAGATCACAGATACGCAGTATTTT.

This clone showed up just once. V gene TRBV28 combines with J gene TRBJ1-2; 8 bases are shared with TRBD1. The CDR3 has 11 amino acids. Germline V gene data show CDR1 as MDHEN and CDR2 as SYDVKM. The junction had 5 bases not matched to a gene; V was cut back by 10 bases and J by 7 bases. The CDR3 DNA sequence: TGTGCCATCCAACAGGGGGTTGGCTACACCTTC. This codes for CAIQQGVGYTF.

This chain connects TRBV5-1 to TRBJ2-5, with 7 nucleotides matching TRBD1. Unmatched junction bases numbered 2, after V lost 1 base and J lost 2 bases. CDR3 length: 14 amino acids. The V gene's germline CDR1 is SGHRS and CDR2 YFSETQ. The CDR3 loop is CASSLRQGQETQYF. CDR3 in DNA: TGCGCCAGCAGCTTGCGACAGGGACAAGAGACCCAGTACTTC.

The rearrangement links TRBV19 to TRBJ1-2, with 10 bases fitting TRBD1. The germline V gene encodes CDR1 LNHDA and CDR2 SQIVND (reference sequence). The V and J ends lost 3 bases and 8 bases, in that order; junction bases with no gene match: 9. The CDR3 has 15 residues. This CDR3 reads CASSMGRGTGAGYTF. DNA of the CDR3: TGTGCCAGTAGTATGGGGAGGGGGACAGGGGCCGGCTACACCTTC.

The CDR3 bases are TGTGCCAGCAGCTTGGGGGCTGGCAGCAGCAATCAGCCCCAGCATTTT. This translates into CASSLGAGSSNQPQHF. The V gene is TRBV5-6, the J gene TRBJ1-5, with D unresolved. V was clipped by 0 bases and J by 1 base, with 11 bases between them. The CDR3 is 16 amino acids. In germline, CDR1 is SGHDT, CDR2 YYEEEE.

The chain combines TRBV16 with TRBJ2-7, with D perhaps TRBD1 or TRBD2 (5 bases each). Germline V lookup: CDR1 KGHSY, CDR2 FQNENV. The V and J ends lost 2 bases and 0 bases respectively, with 14 bases between them. This CDR3 comprises 16 residues. The CDR3, as DNA: TGTGCCAGCAGCCAAATCGGTGGGACGGACTCCTACGAGCAGTACTTC. The encoded protein is CASSQIGGTDSYEQYF.

This chain connects TRBV6-1 to TRBJ1-6; D is possibly TRBD1 (5 bases). This CDR3 spans 15 amino acids. Germline V lookup: CDR1 MNHNS, CDR2 SASEGT. V was cut by 5 bases and J by 5 bases, with 13 bases left in between. The CDR3 reads CASSRGAANNSPLHF. For the CDR3, the DNA is TGTGCCAGCAGTAGAGGGGCAGCCAATAATTCACCCCTCCACTTT.

The V call is TRBV14, the J call TRBJ2-6, with 8 bases that match TRBD1. Unmatched junction bases numbered 7, after V lost 3 bases and J lost 0 bases. The CDR3 length is 18 residues. Germline V gives CDR1 SGHDN, CDR2 FVKESK. The CDR3 loop reads CASSHRDRSYSGANVLTF. In DNA form, the CDR3 reads TGTGCCAGCAGCCACCGGGACAGGTCTTACTCTGGGGCCAACGTCCTGACTTTC. Full variable domain (rest looked up from reference TRBV14 and TRBJ2-6): EAGVTQFPSHSVIEKGQTVTLRCDPISGHDNLYWYRRVMGKEIKFLLHFVKESKQDESGMPNNRFLAERTGGTYSTLKVQPAELEDSGVYFCASSHRDRSYSGANVLTFGAGSRLTVL.

The chain links TRBV18 to TRBJ2-2; no clear D. Germline-derived CDR1 and CDR2 are KGHSH and LQKENI. The CDR3 extends over 13 amino acids. Between the trimmed V and J ends, which lost 0 bases and 5 bases, there was a span of 4 bases. The CDR3 DNA is TGTGCCAGCTCACCACCGGTTACCGGGGAGCTGTTTTTT. Its translation: CASSPPVTGELFF.